The 29 T cell receptor beta chains given below trace back to one sample, sequenced in a study of blood T cell repertoires in COVID-19. Sequencing was performed with immunoSEQ multiplex PCR; in TCRdb, only in-frame clones are kept and a portion is missing. Among tens of thousands of clones listed, nearly 90% were seen once. Material: peripheral blood. Receptor source: a woman in her fifties or sixties with active COVID-19.

DNA of the CDR3: TGTGCCAGCATCAACAGGGGGCAAACTGAAGCTTTCTTT. Amino acid sequence: CASINRGQTEAFF. V usage is TRBV5-4 and J usage is TRBJ1-1; 9 nucleotides agree with TRBD1. CDR1 SGHNT and CDR2 YYREEE come from the germline V gene (reference sequence). The CDR3 is made up of 13 amino acids. V trimming: 6 bases; J trimming: 5 bases; junction bases outside the gene matches: 5.

This chain joins TRBV10-1 and TRBJ2-2; TRBD1 might be the D (6 bases). CDR1 is WNHNN, CDR2 SYGVQD, per germline (reference sequence). The CDR3 spans 12 residues. V was cut by 6 bases and J by 6 bases, with 8 bases left in between. CDR3 nucleotide sequence: TGCGCCAGCAGACAGGGTTCCGGGGAGCTGTTTTTT. This encodes CASRQGSGELFF.

This clone was found once. The chain has TRBV27 and TRBJ1-2; D is undetermined. The CDR3 has 15 residues. V was pared by 1 base and J by 5 bases, with 14 bases between. CDR1 is MNHEY, CDR2 SMNVEV, per germline (reference sequence). CDR3: CASSLFYGGPYGYTF. Here the CDR3 DNA reads TGTGCCAGCAGTTTATTTTACGGTGGGCCATATGGCTACACCTTC.

The rearrangement uses TRBV19 and TRBJ2-1; D is possibly TRBD2 (7 bases). The ends were cut back, 9 bases at V and 5 bases at J, with 17 bases in the middle. The CDR3 totals 14 residues. In germline, CDR1 is LNHDA, CDR2 SQIVND (reference sequence). CDR3 nucleotide sequence: TGTGCCAGGCCCCCTGGGGGGGCAAACAATGAGCAGTTCTTC. Translation: CARPPGGANNEQFF.

The chain carries TRBV18 and TRBJ2-2; D is possibly TRBD1 (5 bases). Deletions cut 5 bases from V and 4 bases from J, with 17 bases between. CDR1 and CDR2 from the germline V gene are KGHSH and LQKENI. This CDR3 contains 16 residues. The DNA for the CDR3 is TGTGCCAGCTCAGGGGCCACCGGCGGCGGCACCGGGGAGCTGTTTTTT. It is translated as CASSGATGGGTGELFF.

The V and J genes are TRBV21-1 and TRBJ1-1; the D call TRBD1 from the table was never checked on the DNA. TRBV21-1 is a known pseudogene. The CDR3 is 17 amino acids. Here the CDR3 DNA reads TGTGCCAGCAGCAAAGTGGCCGGACAGTCCCTGAACACTGAAGCTTTCTTT. Its protein product is CASSKVAGQSLNTEAFF.

This clone appeared a single time. The chain links TRBV2 to TRBJ1-5; D is ambiguous. V lost 4 bases to trimming and J lost 5 bases, with 15 bases between them. The CDR3 has 15 residues. CDR1 and CDR2 (germline): SNHLY, FYNNEI. The CDR3 DNA reads as TGTGCCAGCAGTGGGGATGCGCGCGGGGATCAGCCCCAGCATTTT. It is translated as CASSGDARGDQPQHF.

This clone was counted once. The rearrangement joins TRBV28 to TRBJ2-7, with D maybe TRBD2 (7 bases). V lost 4 bases, J lost 3 bases, and 10 bases lay in between. The CDR3 has 13 amino acids. Germline CDR1 reads MDHEN; CDR2 reads SYDVKM. This chain's CDR3 is CASSYREGYEQYF. CDR3 nucleotide sequence: TGTGCCAGCAGTTACAGGGAGGGCTACGAGCAGTACTTC.

The chain combines TRBV7-9 with TRBJ2-2; 7 positions match TRBD2. In germline, CDR1 is SEHNR, CDR2 FQNEAQ (reference sequence). After removal of 3 bases from V and 5 bases from J, the junction contained 12 bases not matched to a gene. CDR3 length: 17 amino acids. In DNA form, the CDR3 reads TGTGCCAGCAGCTTTTCTGTTGTGCGGGAGAGGACCGGGGAGCTGTTTTTT. This translates into CASSFSVVRERTGELFF.

In DNA, the CDR3 is TGTGCCAGCAGCTTATTTTTGGGCGGAGGAGAAAAACTGTTTTTT. The encoded protein is CASSLFLGGGEKLFF. The gene calls are TRBV7-9 and TRBJ1-4; D uncertain. The CDR3 is 15 amino acids. CDR1 SEHNR and CDR2 FQNEAQ come from the germline V gene (reference sequence). V lost 2 bases, J lost 8 bases, and 15 bases lay in between.

This chain joins TRBV4-1 and TRBJ2-2, with 8 nucleotides matching TRBD2. J was trimmed by 6 bases and V by 2 bases; bases with no gene match: 5. CDR3 size: 15 residues. Germline lookup yields CDR1 MGHRA and CDR2 YSYEKL. The CDR3 nucleotides are TGCGCCAGCAGCCAATGGCGGCGGGAGGCCGGGGAGCTGTTTTTT. This gives the protein CASSQWRREAGELFF.

This chain connects TRBV18 to TRBJ2-7; TRBD1 agrees at 9 bases. Germline CDR1 reads KGHSH; CDR2 reads LQKENI. The length of the CDR3 is 16 residues. V trimming: 3 bases; J trimming: 4 bases; junction bases outside the gene matches: 10. CDR3: CASSPERDRVRYEQYF. CDR3 bases: TGTGCCAGCTCACCCGAAAGGGACAGGGTTCGTTACGAGCAGTACTTC.

The rearrangement joins TRBV5-1 to TRBJ2-1, with 10 nucleotides matching TRBD2. The CDR3 is made up of 15 amino acids. From germline, CDR1 is SGHRS and CDR2 YFSETQ. V trimming: 7 bases; J trimming: 5 bases; junction bases outside the gene matches: 9. CDR3: CASSPRTSGDNEQFF. The DNA for the CDR3 is TGCGCCAGCTCGCCTAGGACTAGCGGAGACAATGAGCAGTTCTTC.

The chain employs TRBV6-1 and TRBJ1-1; D is unclear. The CDR3 sequence is 14 residues long. Trimming stripped 1 base from V and 1 base from J, with 7 bases between. Per the germline V gene, CDR1 is MNHNS and CDR2 is SASEGT. CDR3 protein: CASSEGSSNTEAFF. The CDR3 coding sequence is TGTGCCAGCAGTGAAGGCAGTTCGAACACTGAAGCTTTCTTT.

The rearrangement links TRBV6-6 to TRBJ1-5; no reliable D call. Trimming shortened V by 0 bases and J by 5 bases, and 8 bases separated the two germline ends. Germline V gene data show CDR1 as MNHNY and CDR2 as SVGAGI (reference sequence). The CDR3 spans 14 residues. The CDR3 protein is CASSYSAGDQPQHF. The CDR3 bases are TGTGCCAGCAGTTACTCTGCAGGTGATCAGCCCCAGCATTTT.

V and J are TRBV21-1 and TRBJ1-3. TRBV21-1 is shown as a pseudogene. The CDR3 is 15 amino acids. The CDR3 spells CASSPPRPEALFFYF. The CDR3 DNA follows: TGTGCCAGCAGCCCACCTAGGCCGGAGGCCTTGTTTTTCTATTTT.

The chain is built from TRBV28 and TRBJ2-7; the D is unclear. The V gene's germline CDR1 is MDHEN and CDR2 SYDVKM. Between the trimmed V and J ends, which lost 5 bases and 6 bases, there was a span of 11 bases. CDR3 length equals 12 residues. DNA for the CDR3: TGTGCCAGCAGTCGACCGTCGGGCGAGCAGTACTTC. Translating it yields CASSRPSGEQYF.

J is TRBJ2-3 and V is TRBV18, with D possibly TRBD1 on 6 matching bases. The CDR3 is 15 residues long. Trimming removed 2 bases from V and 4 bases from J, with 13 bases in between. Germline CDR1 reads KGHSH; CDR2 reads LQKENI. In DNA, the CDR3 is TGTGCCAGCTCACCAAACCAGGGGAACCCAGATACGCAGTATTTT. This codes for CASSPNQGNPDTQYF.

This clone has more than one count but fewer than ten. The chain links TRBV15 to TRBJ1-6; TRBD1 might be the D (6 bases). This CDR3 is built from 14 residues. Trimming removed 3 bases from V and 8 bases from J, with 11 bases in between. Germline V gene lookup returns CDR1 LNHNV and CDR2 YYDKDF (reference sequence). The CDR3 nucleotides read TGTGCCACCAGCAGGGACAGAACCGATTCACCCCTCCACTTT. Translated, it gives CATSRDRTDSPLHF.

The chain links TRBV11-3 to TRBJ2-2; 13 bases match TRBD2. Germline V gene data show CDR1 as SGHNT and CDR2 as YENEEA. V lost 10 bases and J lost 1; bases outside the gene matches: 18. The CDR3 consists of 20 residues. The CDR3: CANKYSGTSGNILNTGELFF. CDR3 DNA: TGTGCCAACAAATACTCCGGGACTAGCGGGAACATATTGAACACCGGGGAGCTGTTTTTT.

J is TRBJ1-5 and V is TRBV5-3; 10 nucleotides align to TRBD1. TRBV5-3 belongs to the ORF category, with a function that is uncertain. With V trimmed by 0 bases and J by 0 bases, 18 bases remained unmatched. The CDR3 consists of 22 residues. DNA for the CDR3: TGTGCCAGAAGCTTGGAGAAGGTTCTTGGGACAGGGGCGATTTATAGCAATCAGCCCCAGCATTTT. Protein sequence: CARSLEKVLGTGAIYSNQPQHF.

V and J are TRBV15 and TRBJ2-7, with a tentative D call TRBD1 (5 bases). Germline assignment: CDR1 LNHNV and CDR2 YYDKDF (reference sequence). This CDR3 has 15 amino acids. The ends were cut back, 0 bases at V and 6 bases at J, with 15 bases in the middle. In DNA form, the CDR3 reads TGTGCCACCAGCAGAGAGGAAAGGGGTATGGGCGAGCAGTACTTC. Translating gives CATSREERGMGEQYF.

The V call is TRBV5-8, the J call TRBJ2-3; the D is unclear. Trimming shortened V by 5 bases and J by 2 bases, and 9 bases separated the two germline ends. Germline CDR1 SGHTS, CDR2 YDEGEE. This CDR3 comprises 13 residues. CDR3 amino acids: CASRGGATDTQYF. The CDR3 bases are TGTGCCAGCAGGGGTGGAGCCACAGATACGCAGTATTTT.

Details on this clone: The CDR3 end shows no conserved phenylalanine or tryptophan, and so a read error is likely. It is unclear where the CDR3 begins or ends on the DNA, so no DNA is shown, and the CDR3 is as TCRdb lists it. V usage is TRBV11-2 and J usage is TRBJ2-2; TRBD1, the table's D call, was not compared with the DNA. CDR1 SGHAT and CDR2 FQNNGV come from the germline V gene. The CDR3 spans 14 residues, counting both ends. The CDR3 protein is CASSLDLLGSSGVY.

The rearrangement links TRBV28 to TRBJ1-1; D not certain. CDR3 length equals 15 residues. Germline values: CDR1 MDHEN, CDR2 SYDVKM. The germline V and J ends were trimmed by 3 bases and 0 bases, with 11 bases remaining between them. The CDR3 DNA follows: TGTGCCAGCAGTTTTCCGGTTGCTATGAACACTGAAGCTTTCTTT. Protein: CASSFPVAMNTEAFF.

This clone was recorded a few times. The rearrangement joins TRBV5-1 to TRBJ1-5, with D tentatively TRBD1 (5 bases). This CDR3 comprises 15 residues. CDR1 SGHRS and CDR2 YFSETQ come from the germline V gene. Trimming took off 1 base at V and 7 bases at J, with 15 bases between the two ends. CDR3 residues: CASSLSPGRGQPQHF. In nucleotides, the CDR3 is TGCGCCAGCAGCTTGAGCCCAGGGCGAGGACAGCCCCAGCATTTT.

This chain links TRBV18 with TRBJ2-2, with 9 bases fitting TRBD1. CDR1 is KGHSH, CDR2 LQKENI, per germline. The CDR3 extends over 17 amino acids. V lost 1 base, J lost 4 bases, and 7 bases stayed unmatched. CDR3: CASSPQTGQGTTGELFF. CDR3 DNA sequence: TGTGCCAGCTCACCACAAACAGGACAGGGGACCACCGGGGAGCTGTTTTTT.

This clone was counted a single time. The chain carries TRBV7-2 and TRBJ2-7; weak D call: TRBD1 (7 bases). The CDR3 totals 15 residues. Deletions cut 4 bases from V and 2 bases from J, with 15 bases between. Germline loops: CDR1 SGHTA, CDR2 FQGNSA. The CDR3 bases are TGTGCCAGCAGCTATCAGGGGGGCGGGACCTACGAGCAGTACTTC. Translated: CASSYQGGGTYEQYF.

In its sample, this clone was seen a few times. This rearrangement joins TRBV4-1 to TRBJ2-7; the D gene is possibly TRBD2 (6 bases). V was cut by 3 bases and J by 0 bases, with 15 bases left in between. The CDR3 spans 16 residues. CDR1 is MGHRA and CDR2 is YSYEKL in the germline V gene. The CDR3 DNA reads TGCGCCAGCAGCCAGGGGCGGGACCCGACCTCCTACGAGCAGTACTTC. This gives the protein CASSQGRDPTSYEQYF.